Listed below are T cell receptor beta chains from one sample, sequenced in a study of beta chain features in type 1 diabetes. Sequencing was performed with immunoSEQ multiplex PCR; in TCRdb, only in-frame clones are kept and a portion is missing. The table records approximately 150,000 clones, roughly 10% of them present only once. The specimen was central memory CD4+ T cells from blood. These receptors were taken from a man in his thirties or forties with type 1 diabetes. The CDR3 runs from the conserved cysteine through the conserved F or W. A D gene is named only where the DNA matches it firmly. Some rows mark clone size as missing; the rest say once, few, many or name a class of expanded clone.

J: TRBJ2-3
D: -
V: TRBV5-1
size: -
CDR3: CASSLIGLADTQYF
DNA: TGCGCCAGCAGCTTGATCGGTCTGGCAGATACGCAGTATTTT

J: TRBJ2-3
D: -
V: TRBV29-1
size: -
CDR3: CSGTGLRGDTQYF
DNA: TGCAGCGGAACCGGCCTCAGGGGCGATACGCAGTATTTT

J: TRBJ2-7
D: -
V: TRBV5-1
size: few
CDR3: CASSSFYEQYF
DNA: TGCGCCAGCAGCTCCTTCTACGAGCAGTACTTC

J: TRBJ2-1
D: TRBD2
V: TRBV10-3
size: many
CDR3: CAISDGAGRDEQFF
DNA: TGTGCCATCAGTGACGGAGCGGGGAGGGATGAGCAGTTCTTC

J: TRBJ2-2
D: -
V: TRBV9
size: -
CDR3: CASSVVAMVNTGELFF
DNA: TGTGCCAGCAGCGTAGTTGCTATGGTGAACACCGGGGAGCTGTTTTTT

J: TRBJ2-1
D: -
V: TRBV29-1
size: few
CDR3: CSVAGAVEQFF
DNA: TGCAGCGTTGCAGGGGCCGTAGAGCAGTTCTTC

J: TRBJ1-6
D: -
V: TRBV7-8
size: -
CDR3: CASSTGIYNSPLHF
DNA: TGTGCCAGCAGTACGGGAATCTATAATTCACCCCTCCACTTT

J: TRBJ2-5
D: TRBD1
V: TRBV19
size: -
CDR3: CASSLDRVETQYF
DNA: TGTGCCAGTAGCCTGGACAGGGTTGAGACCCAGTACTTC

J: TRBJ2-5
D: TRBD1
V: TRBV5-1
size: few
CDR3: CASTGDRAQETQYF
DNA: TGCGCCAGCACCGGTGACAGGGCCCAAGAGACCCAGTACTTC

J: TRBJ1-3
D: -
V: TRBV4-2
size: -
CDR3: CASSQDWVQADGNTIYF
DNA: TGTGCCAGCAGCCAAGATTGGGTACAGGCAGATGGAAACACCATATATTTT

J: TRBJ1-2
D: TRBD1
V: TRBV16
size: few
CDR3: CASSRPDRGGGYTF
DNA: TGTGCCAGCAGCCGACCAGACAGGGGAGGTGGCTACACCTTC

J: TRBJ1-2
D: TRBD1
V: TRBV9
size: -
CDR3: CASSPRTGHHGYTF
DNA: TGTGCCAGCAGCCCTCGGACAGGACACCATGGCTACACCTTC

J: TRBJ2-7
D: -
V: TRBV25-1
size: few
CDR3: CASTAAGAYEQYF
DNA: TGTGCCAGCACGGCGGCAGGGGCTTACGAGCAGTACTTC

J: TRBJ2-7
D: -
V: TRBV19
size: -
CDR3: CASRPRDISYEQYF
DNA: TGTGCCAGTAGACCCCGGGACATCTCCTACGAGCAGTACTTC

J: TRBJ2-2
D: TRBD1
V: TRBV27
size: few
CDR3: CASSRPTGGITGELFF
DNA: TGTGCCAGCAGCCGACCGACAGGGGGAATCACCGGGGAGCTGTTTTTT

J: TRBJ2-3
D: TRBD2
V: TRBV11-2
size: few
CDR3: CASSPRIAGGQDTQYF
DNA: TGTGCCAGCAGCCCCCGGATAGCGGGGGGGCAAGATACGCAGTATTTT

J: TRBJ1-1
D: -
V: TRBV25-1
size: few
CDR3: CASSESGYTEAFF
DNA: TGTGCCAGCAGTGAATCAGGGTACACTGAAGCTTTCTTT

J: TRBJ2-5
D: TRBD2
V: TRBV7-2
size: -
CDR3: CASSLAGGFGTQYF
DNA: TGTGCCAGCAGCTTAGCGGGGGGGTTCGGGACCCAGTACTTC

J: TRBJ2-2
D: -
V: TRBV5-8
size: few
CDR3: CASSLGQNTGELFF
DNA: TGTGCCAGCAGCCTGGGACAGAACACCGGGGAGCTGTTTTTT

J: TRBJ2-1
D: -
V: TRBV29-1
size: few
CDR3: CSVEGQGSGNEQFF
DNA: TGCAGCGTTGAGGGCCAGGGTAGTGGCAATGAGCAGTTCTTC

J: TRBJ2-1
D: -
V: TRBV5-1
size: -
CDR3: CASSLWGDNEQFF
DNA: TGCGCCAGCAGCTTGTGGGGAGACAATGAGCAGTTCTTC

J: TRBJ2-3
D: -
V: TRBV29-1
size: -
CDR3: CSVAASREDTQYF
DNA: TGCAGCGTTGCGGCCTCTCGGGAAGATACGCAGTATTTT

J: TRBJ2-1
D: -
V: TRBV4-3
size: -
CDR3: CASSHLGGSEQFF
DNA: TGCGCCAGCAGCCACCTAGGGGGTAGTGAGCAGTTCTTC

J: TRBJ2-5
D: -
V: TRBV5-1
size: -
CDR3: CASSLGQFQETQYF
DNA: TGCGCCAGCAGCTTGGGACAGTTTCAAGAGACCCAGTACTTC

J: TRBJ1-5
D: TRBD1
V: TRBV5-4
size: few
CDR3: CASSLQGTNQPQHF
DNA: TGTGCCAGCAGCCTACAGGGGACCAATCAGCCCCAGCATTTT

J: TRBJ2-3
D: TRBD2
V: TRBV4-1
size: -
CDR3: CASSRGLAGEADTQYF
DNA: TGCGCCAGCAGCCGGGGACTAGCGGGGGAGGCAGATACGCAGTATTTT

J: TRBJ1-5
D: -
V: TRBV2
size: -
CDR3: CASRTVNLNQPQHF
DNA: TGTGCCAGCAGGACAGTCAACCTCAATCAGCCCCAGCATTTT

J: TRBJ1-5
D: -
V: TRBV27
size: few
CDR3: CASSLSSAPSNQPQHF
DNA: TGTGCCAGCAGTTTATCGAGCGCACCTTCCAATCAGCCCCAGCATTTT

J: TRBJ1-6
D: -
V: TRBV5-4
size: -
CDR3: CASSRDMGNSPLHF
DNA: TGTGCCAGCAGCAGAGACATGGGTAATTCACCCCTCCACTTT

J: TRBJ2-3
D: -
V: TRBV29-1
size: few
CDR3: CSVAPGDTQYF
DNA: TGCAGCGTTGCGCCGGGGGATACGCAGTATTTT

J: TRBJ1-2
D: -
V: TRBV6-1
size: -
CDR3: CASSEARRGGYTF
DNA: TGTGCCAGCAGTGAAGCGCGAAGAGGTGGCTACACCTTC

J: TRBJ2-5
D: -
V: TRBV5-6
size: few
CDR3: CASSLFPLETQYF
DNA: TGTGCCAGCAGCTTATTTCCTTTAGAGACCCAGTACTTC

J: TRBJ2-5
D: TRBD1
V: TRBV5-1
size: few
CDR3: CASSPDRGRNGETQYF
DNA: TGCGCCAGCAGCCCGGACAGGGGTAGAAACGGAGAGACCCAGTACTTC

J: TRBJ2-1
D: TRBD2
V: TRBV13
size: few
CDR3: CASSLVAGGGEQFF
DNA: TGTGCCAGCAGCTTAGTAGCGGGGGGGGGTGAGCAGTTCTTC

J: TRBJ2-1
D: TRBD2
V: TRBV11-2
size: -
CDR3: CASSSVRLAGHNEQFF
DNA: TGTGCCAGCAGCTCGGTCCGACTAGCGGGCCACAATGAGCAGTTCTTC

J: TRBJ1-4
D: -
V: TRBV20-1
size: few
CDR3: CSAYRVEKLFF
DNA: TGCAGTGCATACAGGGTTGAAAAACTGTTTTTT

J: TRBJ1-2
D: -
V: TRBV11-1
size: -
CDR3: CASSLEGDYGYTF
DNA: TGTGCCAGCAGCTTAGAAGGGGACTATGGCTACACCTTC

J: TRBJ2-6
D: -
V: TRBV2
size: -
CDR3: CASSEGRHSGANVLTF
DNA: TGTGCCAGCAGTGAAGGGCGGCACTCTGGGGCCAACGTCCTGACTTTC

J: TRBJ2-1
D: -
V: TRBV7-9
size: few
CDR3: CASSLGFRDEQFF
DNA: TGTGCCAGCAGCTTAGGGTTCCGGGATGAGCAGTTCTTC

J: TRBJ1-5
D: TRBD1
V: TRBV28
size: -
CDR3: CASSLTRRDRADF
DNA: TGTGCCAGCAGCCTAACGAGGCGGGACAGGGCTGATTTT

J: TRBJ2-5
D: -
V: TRBV2
size: few
CDR3: CASTSGSVVEGETQYF
DNA: TGTGCCAGCACATCAGGGTCGGTTGTTGAAGGAGAGACCCAGTACTTC